This T cell receptor (beta chain) was recorded in a study of T cell responses to AZD1222 COVID-19 vaccine (dated by TCRdb to the early 2020s). Study-wide context: TCR sequencing covered 230 to 250 trial participants: approximately 200 given two doses of AZD1222 and 26 given two doses of MenACWY control vaccine. Enrollment into the trials was organized by age into subgroups of 18-55, 56-69 and 70-plus years, and those subgroups contained about 160, 30 and 59 TCR-sequenced participants, respectively.

The CDR3 regions of human TCRbeta chains were analyzed by immunosequencing. Concerning the study's data processing: TCRs in the repertoires were matched against a reference library of SARS-CoV-2-specific TCRs that had been generated with the MIRA antigen-specificity platform. Breadth meant the fraction of unique TCRs that were SARS-CoV-2-associated, whereas depth meant the fraction of total T cells that were SARS-CoV-2-associated. Using the MIRA data, each spike-specific TCR was assigned both to the spike region to which the TCR was reactive and to a CD4 or CD8 class. Log10-transformed breadth and depth values were compared by one-way ANOVA with Sidak's multiple comparisons tests. The source is immuneACCESS, and TCRdb retained only in-frame sequences with V and J called. Part of the clones is not carried over; for the studies checked, unresolved V genes explain less than half of this, and the remainder is unexplained. V, J and clone size reflect that table, while D and trimming were determined from the DNA. Present in this sample are some 100,000 clones, around nine tenths of which were seen just once. The ten most abundant clones make up around 4% of the sample.

What the authors observed across the whole study: The whole spike protein was spanned by vaccine-associated CD4 TCRs, and dominant responses were seen in regions 160-218 and 743-854. Conclusions about previously exposed vaccinees were limited because only 6 or 7 AZD1222 recipients were SARS-CoV-2 seropositive at baseline. The 56-69-year group was small, and its depth increase did not reach significance, likely because of low power. Participants were mostly white British, with more females than males. The authors suggested clonal diversity may have been underestimated. No day 14 peak-response samples were available, so repertoires were characterized only after the peak T cell response. After two AZD1222 doses, both the breadth and the depth of spike-specific TCRs were significantly higher than at day 0 and than in MenACWY recipients. Nearly half of unique spike-specific TCRs reportedly recognized epitopes outside regions mutated in the B.1.351 and B.1.1.7 variants.

Comments on this clone: Its cognate antigen has yet to be identified. Base quality data are lacking; no much larger clone is found one base away.

In light of the paper, this sample's time point label describes: about 28 days (+/-7) after the second vaccine dose. Because spike-specific TCR depth and breadth did not differ between the two schedules, AZD1222 recipients who got a second dose at roughly 4 weeks were pooled with those who got a second dose at roughly 12 weeks. The vaccinee samples were drawn from two UK trials, COV001 and COV002, one of which was a single-blind randomized controlled phase 2/3 trial testing AZD1222 (ChAdOx1 nCoV-19) in healthy adults. Trial participant PBMC samples were collected at day 0 and day 28 after the second dose for TCRbeta chain sequencing. The receptor was derived from an adult who received the AZD1222 COVID-19 vaccine. The sample consisted of peripheral blood, taken 28 days after the second AZD1222 dose.

The CDR3 corresponds to CSVFDNEQFF. DNA sequence: TGCAGCGTTTTTGACAATGAGCAGTTCTTC. Recombination connected TRBV29-1 to TRBJ2-1, with the identity of the D gene unclear. The germline V gene encodes CDR1 SQVTM and CDR2 ANQGSEA. Trimming takes 5 bases from V and 5 bases from J, and the germline ends sit 4 bases apart. The CDR3 runs 10 amino acids, cysteine and phenylalanine included. CDR3 DNA is the only sequence kept; it has 30 bases, read in frame from the first base.